This T cell receptor beta chain was sequenced during a study of radiation and T cells in renal cell carcinoma. The time point was: blood 2 weeks post-SBRT. Treatment: 15 Gy SBRT to primary tumor, nephrectomy 4 weeks later. CDR1 and CDR2 from the germline V gene are SGHTS and YDEGEE. The V and J ends lost 2 bases and 3 bases respectively, with 14 bases between them. CDR3 length: 15 residues. TCRdb keeps only in-frame clones here, not all; method: immunoSEQ multiplex PCR. The table lists over 60,000 clones, roughly four fifths of them singletons. This specimen consisted of blood, obtained from a patient whose treatment included radiotherapy and nephrectomy. The V and J genes are TRBV5-8 and TRBJ1-2; D possibly corresponds to TRBD1 (6 bases). The receptor was derived from a man aged 55-75 years with renal cell carcinoma. The CDR3 region is CASSFHQGTYYGYTF. The CDR3 nucleotides read TGTGCCAGCAGCTTTCATCAGGGGACGTACTATGGCTACACCTTC.